Each of the 27 T cell receptor beta chains below was sequenced from the same sample in a study of T-cell memory formation after mild COVID-19. One entry per CDR3 protein, called by TCRdb with MiXCR from the 5' RACE reads. The profile shows about 340,000 distinct CDR3 sequences, 20% to 25% of them singletons. Sequenced input: PBMCs or a T cell subset sorted from them (not recorded which). The receptors here all came from a man aged 18-30 years who had mild COVID-19 (a few samples of this study predate the infection). Cell type and time point are not known.

J is TRBJ1-1 and V is TRBV7-8; weak D call: TRBD1 (5 bases). CDR1 SGHVS and CDR2 FQNEAQ come from the germline V gene. This CDR3 region has 17 residues. Trimming pared 5 bases from V and 1 base from J, leaving 20 bases between. The CDR3 region has the DNA TGTGCCAGCAGCCTAGGTCGAAGGACAAGAGAGAACACTGAAGCTTTCTTT. Its translation: CASSLGRRTRENTEAFF.

The CDR3 is CASSLVAPGELFF. The DNA of the CDR3 is TGTGCCAGCAGCTTAGTAGCGCCCGGGGAGCTGTTTTTT. The chain has TRBV7-2 and TRBJ2-2; possibly TRBD2 for D (5 bases). This CDR3 is 13 amino acids long. V was clipped by 1 base and J by 6 bases, with 6 bases between them. CDR1 SGHTA and CDR2 FQGNSA come from the germline V gene.

This chain connects TRBV11-2 to TRBJ2-4; D tentatively fits TRBD1 or TRBD2 (6 bases each). The CDR3 extends over 18 amino acids. Per germline, CDR1 SGHAT and CDR2 FQNNGV. V lost 5 bases to trimming and J lost 0 bases, with 20 bases between them. CDR3 nucleotides: TGTGCCAGCAGCCTCCGTGGGGCGGGGACACTAGCCAAAAACATTCAGTACTTC. Translating gives CASSLRGAGTLAKNIQYF.

This clonotype has a handful of counts. The chain combines TRBV20-1 with TRBJ2-2; 8 positions agree with TRBD1. CDR1 and CDR2 (germline): DFQATT, SNEGSKA (reference sequence). The CDR3 loop spans 16 amino acids. V lost 5 bases and J lost 9; bases outside the gene matches: 17. The CDR3 nucleotides read TGCAGTGCTCGGCCAGGACAGGGCTATGTTGACCGGGAGCTGTTTTTT. Translated, it gives CSARPGQGYVDRELFF.

This clonotype showed up just a few times. The DNA of the CDR3 is TGTGCCAGCAGCGTCTTAGATTTAGATACGCAGTATTTT. Protein product: CASSVLDLDTQYF. The chain is built from TRBV9 and TRBJ2-3; no reliable D call. The V end was cut by 2 bases, the J end by 5 bases, with 9 bases between. Looked up from germline, CDR1 is SGDLS and CDR2 is YYNGEE. There are 13 residues in the CDR3.

This clonotype has more than one count but fewer than ten. The chain couples TRBV28 to TRBJ2-7; D is ambiguous. This CDR3 spans 11 amino acids. V was clipped by 4 bases and J by 7 bases, with 8 bases between them. Germline-derived CDR1 and CDR2 are MDHEN and SYDVKM. The CDR3 DNA reads as TGTGCCAGCAGTTCCCCAGAAGAGCAGTACTTC. This codes for CASSSPEEQYF.

Concerning this clonotype itself: This clone may be a read error of a much larger clone one base away. The chain recombines TRBV11-2 with TRBJ1-1; tentatively, D is TRBD1 (6 bases). V shed 4 bases and J shed 2 bases, with 11 bases lying between them. CDR1 is SGHAT and CDR2 is FQNNGV in the germline V gene. This CDR3 spans 14 amino acids. The CDR3 DNA follows: TGTGCCAGCAGCTGGACCGGGGGCAACACTGAAGCTTTCTTT. It yields the protein CASSWTGGNTEAFF.

There are a few counts of this clonotype. V gene TRBV5-1 combines with J gene TRBJ2-3; D gene uncertain. V was cut by 1 base and J by 0 bases, with 15 bases left in between. The CDR3 covers 17 residues. The germline gives CDR1 SGHRS, CDR2 YFSETQ. DNA for the CDR3: TGCGCCAGCAGCTTGCGTCGGGCGGCCACTAGCACAGATACGCAGTATTTT. It yields the protein CASSLRRAATSTDTQYF.

The chain links TRBV4-1 to TRBJ1-4; D is unclear. Per germline, CDR1 MGHRA and CDR2 YSYEKL. The V end was cut by 1 base, the J end by 8 bases, with 8 bases between. The CDR3 runs to 13 residues. The CDR3 loop reads CASSQASREKLFF. CDR3 nucleotide sequence: TGCGCCAGCAGCCAAGCGTCTAGGGAAAAACTGTTTTTT.

There are a few counts of this clonotype. The rearrangement uses TRBV12-3 or TRBV12-4 and TRBJ2-3; 7 bases align to TRBD2. The CDR3 is 14 residues long. J gave up 6 bases and V 6 bases, and 9 bases lay outside the gene matches. The chain's CDR3 is CASRLGLVVDTQYF. The CDR3 nucleotides read TGTGCCAGCAGACTCGGACTAGTGGTGGATACGCAGTATTTT.

Comment on this clonotype: An end of the junction does not agree with germline; a read error may underlie this. The chain carries TRBV9 and TRBJ1-5, with 8 bases matching TRBD1. Germline CDR1 and CDR2: SGDLS and YYNGEE. There are 16 residues in the CDR3. The CDR3 bases are TGTGCCAGCAGCCCGGGGACAGGAGCATCTAATCAGACCCAGCATTTT. Translated: CASSPGTGASNQTQHF.

This chain joins TRBV10-3 and TRBJ1-1; D not resolved. The CDR3 has 11 amino acids. CDR1 ENHRY and CDR2 SYGVKD come from the germline V gene. The V and J ends lost 3 bases and 2 bases respectively, with 1 base between them. Here the CDR3 DNA reads TGTGCCATCAGTGACAACACTGAAGCTTTCTTT. This sequence encodes CAISDNTEAFF.

The chain links TRBV10-1 to TRBJ2-1; TRBD2 is a possible D gene (6 bases). The germline CDR1 and CDR2 sequences are WNHNN and SYGVQD (reference sequence). Trimming took 6 bases from V and 6 from J, leaving 18 bases between them. The CDR3 totals 15 residues. The CDR3 is CASSETDTSFNEQFF. Here the CDR3 DNA reads TGCGCCAGCAGCGAAACCGATACTAGCTTCAATGAGCAGTTCTTC.

This clonotype was detected a few times. The V call is TRBV29-1, the J call TRBJ1-4, with 7 bases aligning to TRBD1. The J segment lost 8 bases and the V segment lost 4 bases, leaving 10 bases of the junction unmatched. Germline V gives CDR1 SQVTM, CDR2 ANQGSEA. The CDR3 contains 14 residues. CDR3 sequence reads: CSVGRQGVGEKLFF. The DNA for the CDR3 is TGCAGCGTTGGCCGACAGGGAGTGGGGGAAAAACTGTTTTTT. Full variable domain (remainder filled in from reference TRBV29-1 and TRBJ1-4): SAVISQKPSRDICQRGTSLTIQCQVDSQVTMMFWYRQQPGQSLTLIATANQGSEATYESGFVIDKFPISRPNLTFSTLTVSNMSPEDSSIYLCSVGRQGVGEKLFFGSGTQLSVL.

This clonotype has just a few counts. The gene calls are TRBV4-3 and TRBJ1-3; D possibly corresponds to TRBD1 (5 bases). The germline CDR1 and CDR2 sequences are LGHNA and YSLEER. V was pared by 1 base and J by 4 bases, with 8 bases between. The length of the CDR3 is 14 residues. In nucleotides, the CDR3 is TGCGCCAGCAGCCAAGGTGCAGGGGGAAACACCATATATTTT. It yields the protein CASSQGAGGNTIYF.

The chain employs TRBV20-1 and TRBJ2-1; D may be TRBD1 (5 bases). The germline V and J ends were trimmed by 6 bases and 6 bases, with 18 bases remaining between them. CDR1 DFQATT and CDR2 SNEGSKA come from the germline V gene (reference sequence). This CDR3 spans 14 amino acids. CDR3 sequence (DNA): TGCAGTGCCCCACCAACCCCGACAGCCAATGAGCAGTTCTTC. It specifies CSAPPTPTANEQFF.

The genes are TRBV5-1 and TRBJ1-4, with 8 bases lining up with TRBD1. The V and J ends lost 3 bases and 8 bases, in that order; junction bases with no gene match: 6. The CDR3 contains 14 residues. CDR1 SGHRS and CDR2 YFSETQ come from the germline V gene. DNA for the CDR3: TGCGCCAGCAGCTCGGACAGGGCTGGGGAAAAACTGTTTTTT. Translation gives CASSSDRAGEKLFF.

V is TRBV6-2 or TRBV6-3 and J is TRBJ2-5; TRBD1 matches at 8 bases. This CDR3 is built from 15 residues. Per the germline V gene, CDR1 is MNHEY and CDR2 is SVGEGT. The V gene end was trimmed by 6 bases and the J gene end by 4 bases; junction bases not matched to a gene: 10. DNA for the CDR3: TGTGCCAGCAGCCCCGGTGATCAGGGGGCAGAGACCCAGTACTTC. This sequence encodes CASSPGDQGAETQYF.

The V and J genes are TRBV5-1 and TRBJ2-2; D unclear. The CDR3 is 15 amino acids. Germline V CDR1 and CDR2: SGHRS, YFSETQ. Deletions cut 4 bases from V and 6 bases from J, with 16 bases between. The CDR3 region is CASSENIQLAGELFF. CDR3 in DNA: TGCGCCAGCAGCGAGAATATACAGCTGGCCGGGGAGCTGTTTTTT.

This chain uses TRBV7-9 with TRBJ2-3, with D perhaps assigned TRBD1 or TRBD2 (5 bases each). The germline V gene has CDR1 SEHNR and CDR2 FQNEAQ (reference sequence). The CDR3 covers 13 residues. The V gene lost 4 bases and the J gene lost 6 bases, with 11 bases spanning the gap. CDR3: CASSSGEGDTQYF. For the CDR3, the DNA is TGTGCCAGCAGCTCCGGAGAGGGGGATACGCAGTATTTT.

Worth noting for this clonotype: This may be a read error, as it is one base from a much larger clone. The rearrangement links TRBV4-2 to TRBJ1-4, with 8 bases fitting TRBD1. CDR3 size: 16 residues. Germline V gene sequence: CDR1 LGHNA, CDR2 YNFKEQ. V was pared by 4 bases and J by 0 bases, with 4 bases of the junction left unmatched. CDR3 region: CASSPTGVTTNEKLFF. In DNA form, the CDR3 reads TGTGCCAGCAGCCCGACAGGGGTGACAACTAATGAAAAACTGTTTTTT.

The chain employs TRBV7-3 and TRBJ2-1; TRBD2 is a possible D gene (6 bases). This CDR3 spans 13 amino acids. Trimming cost V 7 bases and J 8 bases, with 15 bases left between them. The germline gives CDR1 SGHTA, CDR2 FQGTGA. The CDR3 sequence: CASTVGGRDEQFF. CDR3 in DNA: TGTGCCAGCACCGTCGGGGGTAGGGATGAGCAGTTCTTC.

Comments on this clonotype: At one end the junction does not follow the germline gene, possibly because of a read error. This chain connects TRBV28 to TRBJ1-4, with D possibly being TRBD1 (5 bases). The germline gives CDR1 MDHEN, CDR2 SYDVKM. The CDR3 extends over 13 amino acids. CDR3 sequence reads: CASSPSAVTGTEF. CDR3 coding DNA: TGTGCCAGCAGTCCGAGCGCTGTAACCGGGACGGAATTT. Combining the CDR3 with reference TRBV28 and TRBJ1-4 gives the whole variable domain DVKVTQSSRYLVKRTGEKVFLECVQDMDHENMFWYRQDPGLGLRLIYFSYDVKMKEKGDIPEGYSVSREKKERFSLILESASTNQTSMYLCASSPSAVTGTEFGSGTQLSVL.

This clonotype was counted a few times. The rearrangement links TRBV12-3 or TRBV12-4 to TRBJ1-2; TRBD1 aligns across 10 bases. This CDR3 region has 15 residues. Trimming cost V 6 bases and J 4 bases; bases outside gene matches: 8. The CDR3 DNA sequence: TGTGCCAGCAGGCGCGGGACAGGGGTGTCCTATGGCTACACCTTC. Translated: CASRRGTGVSYGYTF.

CDR3 amino acids: CAWSVLSGESPLHF. CDR3 sequence (DNA): TGTGCCTGGAGTGTACTCTCTGGGGAATCACCCCTCCACTTT. The V and J genes are TRBV30 and TRBJ1-6; D uncertain. This CDR3 is 14 amino acids long. Germline-derived CDR1 and CDR2 are GTSNPN and SVGIG (reference sequence). Trimming left V 0 bases short and J 10 bases short, with 13 bases between.

There are a few counts of this clonotype. The gene calls are TRBV6-5 and TRBJ1-2, with TRBD1 as a possible D gene (6 bases). Germline lookup yields CDR1 MNHEY and CDR2 SVGAGI. V dropped 1 base and J dropped 6 bases, with 12 bases sitting between them. CDR3 length: 14 residues. The CDR3 spells CASSYWRGADGYTF. The CDR3 DNA follows: TGTGCCAGCAGTTACTGGCGGGGGGCGGATGGCTACACCTTC.

This clonotype was detected many times. The rearrangement joins TRBV7-2 to TRBJ2-7, with D tentatively TRBD1 (6 bases). The CDR3 runs 16 residues. The V end lost 4 bases, the J end lost 0 bases, and 16 bases lay between the germline ends. CDR1 and CDR2 from the germline V gene are SGHTA and FQGNSA. CDR3 DNA sequence: TGTGCCAGCAGCTCCCGCGGACAGAAGAGCTCCTACGAGCAGTACTTC. It encodes CASSSRGQKSSYEQYF.